This T cell receptor beta chain was profiled in a study of neurological immune-mediated disorders. Study-level findings and limits: None of the CDR3 amino acid sequences of expanded clones recurred across subjects, suggesting private repertoires in all groups.

A 10-nucleotide random UMI tagged transcripts in template-switch 5'RACE cDNA synthesis. Every sequencing run produced over 170 million TCR-beta sequences that came from 15-18 subjects. Using its own MiXCR run on the 5' RACE reads, TCRdb lists one record per CDR3 protein. Of 70,000 to 75,000 distinct CDR3 sequences listed, approximately 15% are singletons. CDR3 size: 14 residues. V was trimmed by 3 bases and J by 1 base, leaving 9 bases between them. In germline, CDR1 is SGHRS, CDR2 YFSETQ. This clonotype was detected ten times or more. Antigen: not known. Time point here: longitudinal time-point 1 (baseline).

The sequence was collected from a female donor with HTLV-1-associated myelopathy (HAM/TSP). This chain links TRBV5-1 with TRBJ2-3; weak D call: TRBD1 (5 bases). The sequenced sample consisted of PBMCs. CDR3: CASSWGWGTDTQYF. The CDR3 DNA sequence: TGCGCCAGCAGCTGGGGCTGGGGCACAGATACGCAGTATTTT.